The 30 T cell receptor beta chains reported below all come from one sample, sequenced in a study of synovial regulatory T cells in juvenile arthritis (dated by TCRdb to between 2014 and 2017). Receptors were amplified or captured by the immunoSEQ multiplex PCR assay. What TCRdb holds here is the immuneACCESS table cut down to in-frame rearrangements. Part of the clones is not present; checked against another copy, under half of the missing clones reflect an unresolved V gene, and the others are unexplained. This sample's table lists several thousand clones. The top ten clonotypes cover 1.5% to 2% of the sample. Material: Treg cells from blood. The cell subset or site label, as the study defines it: remaining (HLA-DR-negative) circulating blood Treg cells. The receptor source for this set is a donor younger than 30 with juvenile idiopathic arthritis.

This chain joins TRBV9 and TRBJ2-5; TCRdb's D call, TRBD2, is unchecked because there is no DNA. Germline CDR1 reads SGDLS; CDR2 reads YYNGEE. The CDR3 has 14 residues. No DNA was logged. The chain's CDR3 is CASSQQAGGETQYF. The variable domain in full, completed from reference TRBV9 and TRBJ2-5, reads DSGVTQTPKHLITATGQRVTLRCSPRSGDLSVYWYQQSLDQGLQFLIQYYNGEERAKGNILERFSAQQFPDLHSELNLSSLELGDSALYFCASSQQAGGETQYFGPGTRLLVL.

The chain has TRBV6-6 and TRBJ2-2. Germline CDR1 MNHNY, CDR2 SVGAGI (reference sequence). This CDR3 has 15 amino acids. No DNA has been recorded. This CDR3 reads CASSTIGFYPGELFF.

CDR3: CASSTGTARYGYTF. This chain uses TRBV11-2 with TRBJ1-2; the D call from TCRdb, TRBD1, cannot be confirmed without DNA. Per the germline V gene, CDR1 is SGHAT and CDR2 is FQNNGV. This CDR3 is built from 14 residues. The protein alone is recorded here.

The chain combines TRBV7-9 with TRBJ2-6; without DNA, the TCRdb call of TRBD1 cannot be checked. Germline lookup yields CDR1 SEHNR and CDR2 FQNEAQ (reference sequence). CDR3 length equals 19 residues. DNA is not recorded here. The chain's CDR3 is CASSPYIGQGERWANVLTF. Looking up the rest from reference TRBV7-9 and TRBJ2-6 gives the full variable domain: DTGVSQNPRHKITKRGQNVTFRCDPISEHNRLYWYRQTLGQGPEFLTYFQNEAQLEKSRLLSDRFSAERPKGSFSTLEIQRTEQGDSAMYLCASSPYIGQGERWANVLTFGAGSRLTVL.

The chain is built from TRBV7-8 and TRBJ2-2; TCRdb outputs TRBD2, but without DNA this stays unchecked. CDR1 and CDR2 (germline): SGHVS, FQNEAQ. The CDR3 sequence is 15 residues long. No DNA is recorded. Here the CDR3 reads CASSSLGRGSGELFF.

The chain employs TRBV15 and TRBJ1-1; TCRdb proposes TRBD1, but this gene call is untestable without DNA. The germline gives CDR1 LNHNV, CDR2 YYDKDF (reference sequence). The CDR3 runs 15 residues. The record lacks a DNA sequence. The CDR3 loop reads CATSRNRGMNTEAFF.

V is TRBV5-1 and J is TRBJ2-3; with no DNA, the TCRdb D assignment of TRBD2 cannot be verified. The CDR3 consists of 13 residues. The protein alone is recorded here. Per germline, CDR1 SGHRS and CDR2 YFSETQ. The CDR3 is CASSYLFTDTQYF.

The CDR3 reads CASSRTGGNTGELFF. The chain employs TRBV19 and TRBJ2-2; no DNA is available, so the TRBD1 call from TCRdb remains unchecked. CDR3 length: 15 residues. No DNA sequence was recorded. Germline V gene data show CDR1 as LNHDA and CDR2 as SQIVND (reference sequence).

The chain recombines TRBV30 with TRBJ1-5; TCRdb's assignment of TRBD1 cannot be checked, as there is no DNA. Germline CDR1 and CDR2: GTSNPN and SVGIG (reference sequence). There are 14 residues in the CDR3. Only the protein is available. The CDR3 sequence: CAWSEGQGGQPQHF. The variable domain in full, with the rest retrieved from reference TRBV30 and TRBJ1-5, is SQTIHQWPATLVQPVGSPLSLECTVEGTSNPNLYWYRQAAGRGLQLLFYSVGIGQISSEVPQNLSASRPQDRQFILSSKKLLLSDSGFYLCAWSEGQGGQPQHFGDGTRLSIL.

The chain recombines TRBV4-3 with TRBJ2-1; absent DNA, TCRdb's TRBD2 call cannot be checked. The CDR3 contains 17 residues. The coding DNA is unavailable. The germline V gene encodes CDR1 LGHNA and CDR2 YSLEER. The CDR3 spells CASSQEPSGRGYNEQFF.

The gene calls are TRBV7-9 and TRBJ1-1; TCRdb gives TRBD1 as the D gene, but with no DNA this cannot be confirmed. Germline values: CDR1 SEHNR, CDR2 FQNEAQ (reference sequence). CDR3 length equals 14 residues. The DNA sequence is not available. CDR3 protein: CASSPQGDKGKAFF.

The V call is TRBV18, the J call TRBJ1-3; TCRdb selects TRBD1, and the lack of DNA leaves this call unchecked. In germline, CDR1 is KGHSH, CDR2 LQKENI. The CDR3 sequence is 13 residues long. The DNA is unrecorded. CDR3 residues: CATSGTGGNTIYF.

The J gene is TRBJ2-7, the V gene TRBV10-2; as DNA is missing, the TRBD2 call by TCRdb cannot be tested. The CDR3 runs 13 residues. Only the protein is available. Per germline, CDR1 WSHSY and CDR2 SAAADI. CDR3 sequence: CASKEALTYEQYF.

V gene TRBV6-6 combines with J gene TRBJ2-1; absent DNA, TCRdb's TRBD1 call cannot be checked. Germline V gives CDR1 MNHNY, CDR2 SVGAGI (reference sequence). The CDR3 contains 15 residues. No nucleotide data were recorded. The CDR3 sequence is CASMERDRGRDEQFF.

The V call is TRBV27, the J call TRBJ2-2; TCRdb proposes TRBD2, but this gene call is untestable without DNA. This CDR3 is built from 19 residues. No coding sequence is recorded. CDR1 MNHEY and CDR2 SMNVEV come from the germline V gene (reference sequence). The CDR3: CASSFLGLAGGTNTGELFF.

The genes are TRBV6-6 and TRBJ2-2; TCRdb outputs TRBD2, but without DNA this stays unchecked. Germline-derived CDR1 and CDR2 are MNHNY and SVGAGI (reference sequence). The CDR3 covers 16 residues. Only the protein is available. The chain's CDR3 is CASSSTSGVNTGELFF.

The genes are TRBV5-4 and TRBJ2-5; absent DNA, TCRdb's TRBD1 call cannot be checked. The CDR3 loop spans 16 amino acids. Only the protein is on record. The germline V gene has CDR1 SGHNT and CDR2 YYREEE (reference sequence). This CDR3 is CASSLGQGFGGETQYF.

The chain carries TRBV19 and TRBJ1-2. This CDR3 has 14 amino acids. No DNA accompanies this entry. Germline V gives CDR1 LNHDA, CDR2 SQIVND (reference sequence). Here the CDR3 reads CASSTRHSASGYTF.

The genes are TRBV25-1 and TRBJ2-1; TCRdb returns TRBD1, unconfirmable since there is no DNA. Germline CDR1 is MGHDK and CDR2 is SYGVNS. CDR3 size: 15 residues. The DNA is unrecorded. The chain's CDR3 is CASSEKETGYNEQFF. Combining the CDR3 with reference TRBV25-1 and TRBJ2-1 gives the whole variable domain EADIYQTPRYLVIGTGKKITLECSQTMGHDKMYWYQQDPGMELHLIHYSYGVNSTEKGDLSSESTVSRIRTEHFPLTLESARPSHTSQYLCASSEKETGYNEQFFGPGTRLTVL.

The rearrangement joins TRBV4-2 to TRBJ2-3; the D call from TCRdb, TRBD1, cannot be confirmed without DNA. CDR3 length: 14 amino acids. Only the protein sequence is given. Germline CDR1 reads LGHNA; CDR2 reads YNFKEQ. The CDR3 here is CASSQDVRTDTQYF.

V usage is TRBV5-1 and J usage is TRBJ2-5; TCRdb lists TRBD2, though no DNA is available to test this call. The CDR3 length is 14 residues. DNA is not on record. The germline V gene has CDR1 SGHRS and CDR2 YFSETQ. Here the CDR3 reads CASTIGGGEETQYF. Together with reference TRBV5-1 and TRBJ2-5, the CDR3 gives the full variable domain: KAGVTQTPRYLIKTRGQQVTLSCSPISGHRSVSWYQQTPGQGLQFLFEYFSETQRNKGNFPGRFSGRQFSNSRSEMNVSTLELGDSALYLCASTIGGGEETQYFGPGTRLLVL.

The chain has TRBV5-4 and TRBJ1-6. Looked up from germline, CDR1 is SGHNT and CDR2 is YYREEE (reference sequence). The CDR3 has 14 amino acids. No DNA is given. The CDR3 loop is CASSVGVYNSPLHF.

J is TRBJ2-1 and V is TRBV25-1; TCRdb designates TRBD1, a call that cannot be tested without DNA. Germline CDR1 and CDR2: MGHDK and SYGVNS. This CDR3 contains 12 residues. The protein alone is recorded here. This CDR3 reads CASSEGTGRQFF. The full variable domain, rest sourced from reference TRBV25-1 and TRBJ2-1, is EADIYQTPRYLVIGTGKKITLECSQTMGHDKMYWYQQDPGMELHLIHYSYGVNSTEKGDLSSESTVSRIRTEHFPLTLESARPSHTSQYLCASSEGTGRQFFGPGTRLTVL.

The rearrangement uses TRBV11-2 and TRBJ1-3. Germline V CDR1 and CDR2: SGHAT, FQNNGV. This CDR3 comprises 14 residues. No DNA appears here. CDR3 loop: CASSLRRGGNTIYF.

This chain connects TRBV10-3 to TRBJ1-1. The CDR3 length is 12 residues. No DNA accompanies this entry. The germline V gene encodes CDR1 ENHRY and CDR2 SYGVKD. The CDR3 loop is CATKLTYTEAFF.

J is TRBJ2-7 and V is TRBV5-1. This CDR3 is 14 amino acids long. The coding DNA is unavailable. In germline, CDR1 is SGHRS, CDR2 YFSETQ. CDR3 loop: CASSLSWKVDEQYF.

The J gene is TRBJ2-5, the V gene TRBV4-1; TCRdb picks TRBD2, but there is no DNA to check that call. Germline V gene sequence: CDR1 MGHRA, CDR2 YSYEKL. The CDR3 loop spans 16 amino acids. The protein alone is recorded here. The CDR3 is CASSQGGLAGGVTQYF.

The rearrangement joins TRBV7-6 to TRBJ1-2; TCRdb calls TRBD1, which cannot be checked without DNA. The V gene's germline CDR1 is SGHVS and CDR2 FNYEAQ. The CDR3 extends over 14 amino acids. Only the protein is available. The CDR3: CASSLDGTDGGYTF.

The chain uses TRBV28 and TRBJ1-5. The V gene's germline CDR1 is MDHEN and CDR2 SYDVKM. The CDR3 runs 14 residues. There is no recorded DNA. CDR3 region: CASSLVGRYQPQHF.

The V call is TRBV19, the J call TRBJ1-1; TCRdb's assignment of TRBD1 cannot be checked, as there is no DNA. Germline V CDR1 and CDR2: LNHDA, SQIVND (reference sequence). There are 16 residues in the CDR3. No DNA accompanies this entry. CDR3 loop: CASNNIGWDRPTEAFF.